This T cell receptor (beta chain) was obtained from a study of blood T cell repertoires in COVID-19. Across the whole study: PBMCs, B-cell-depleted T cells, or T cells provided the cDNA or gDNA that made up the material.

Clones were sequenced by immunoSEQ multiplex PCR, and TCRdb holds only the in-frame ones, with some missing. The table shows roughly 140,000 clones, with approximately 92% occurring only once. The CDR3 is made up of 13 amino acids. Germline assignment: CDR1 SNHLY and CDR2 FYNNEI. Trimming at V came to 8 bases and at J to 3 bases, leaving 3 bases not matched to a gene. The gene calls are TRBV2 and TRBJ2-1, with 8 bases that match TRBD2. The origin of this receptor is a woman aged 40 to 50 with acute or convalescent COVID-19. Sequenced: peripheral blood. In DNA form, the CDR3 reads TGTGCCAGCGGCAGCGGGAGCTACAATGAGCAGTTCTTC. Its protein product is CASGSGSYNEQFF.